The entry below gives a single T cell receptor (beta chain) sequence along with its context. The sample is drawn from a study of tumor-infiltrating lymphocytes in oesophageal squamous cell carcinoma. From the PCR reads, TCRdb called clonotypes with MiXCR, one entry per CDR3 protein. The sample lists roughly 14,000 distinct CDR3 sequences, around 50% seen once, with about a sixth in the top ten. This clonotype was obtained from a male donor with esophageal squamous cell carcinoma. Sequenced sample: esophageal tumor tissue.

This chain's CDR3 is CSAHWGVSNEQFF. Written as DNA, the CDR3 is TGCAGTGCCCATTGGGGGGTATCCAATGAGCAGTTCTTC. The chain recombines TRBV20-1 with TRBJ2-1, with a possible D match to TRBD2 (6 bases). The germline V gene encodes CDR1 DFQATT and CDR2 SNEGSKA (reference sequence). The V end was cut by 6 bases, the J end by 6 bases, with 15 bases between. There are 13 residues in the CDR3.